These 13 T cell receptor beta chains share one sample of origin, sequenced in a study of T cells after yellow fever vaccination. TCRdb re-derived calls from the 5' RACE reads in MiXCR, one entry per CDR3 protein. Seen here are some 300,000 distinct CDR3 sequences, approximately 10% observed once, and the top ten hold 3% to 3.5%. The material sequenced was CD4+ T cells sorted from PBMCs, taken 5 days after the yellow fever booster vaccination. The receptors shown here come from a man between 18 and 29 years old who received the YFV17D yellow fever vaccine.

Only a few counts were recorded for this clonotype. V gene TRBV4-2 combines with J gene TRBJ1-1; 8 nucleotides agree with TRBD1. Germline V lookup: CDR1 LGHNA, CDR2 YNFKEQ. This CDR3 comprises 16 residues. The V gene end was trimmed by 1 base and the J gene end by 4 bases; junction bases not matched to a gene: 8. CDR3 bases: TGTGCCAGCAGCCAAGGGACAGGGACGTTTAGCACTGAAGCTTTCTTT. This gives the protein CASSQGTGTFSTEAFF.

Many counts were recorded for this clonotype. The chain combines TRBV4-2 with TRBJ1-1, with D hard to call. Trimming stripped 0 bases from V and 8 bases from J, with 10 bases between. The CDR3 length is 13 residues. From germline, CDR1 is LGHNA and CDR2 YNFKEQ. CDR3 sequence: CASSQDRGREAFF. The CDR3 DNA reads as TGTGCCAGCAGCCAAGATCGCGGGAGAGAAGCTTTCTTT.

The rearrangement links TRBV7-9 to TRBJ2-3, with D perhaps TRBD1 (6 bases). The length of the CDR3 is 16 residues. From germline, CDR1 is SEHNR and CDR2 FQNEAQ (reference sequence). Trimming removed 1 base from V and 3 bases from J, with 14 bases in between. In DNA form, the CDR3 reads TGTGCCAGCAGCTTAGGGGTCCAAACAGGGACAGATACGCAGTATTTT. Encoded protein: CASSLGVQTGTDTQYF.

This clonotype came up a few times. This chain uses TRBV5-4 with TRBJ1-4, with D uncertain. CDR3 length: 13 residues. CDR1 is SGHNT, CDR2 YYREEE, per germline (reference sequence). V was cut by 2 bases and J by 8 bases, with 10 bases left in between. In DNA form, the CDR3 reads TGTGCCAGCAGCTTTAGTCTGGGGGAAAAACTGTTTTTT. This encodes CASSFSLGEKLFF.

Only a few counts were recorded for this clonotype. The J gene is TRBJ2-2, the V gene TRBV12-3 or TRBV12-4; 10 positions agree with TRBD2. This CDR3 contains 14 residues. V trimming: 3 bases; J trimming: 6 bases; junction bases outside the gene matches: 1. The CDR3 DNA reads as TGTGCCAGCAGTTTGGGGACTAGCGCCGGGGAGCTGTTTTTT. As protein: CASSLGTSAGELFF.

V is TRBV5-1 and J is TRBJ2-2; D might be TRBD2 (6 bases). The V end lost 1 base, the J end lost 0 bases, and 10 bases lay between the germline ends. CDR3 size: 16 residues. Germline loops: CDR1 SGHRS, CDR2 YFSETQ. This chain's CDR3 is CASSLWRGSNTGELFF. DNA of the CDR3: TGCGCCAGCAGCTTGTGGCGGGGATCGAACACCGGGGAGCTGTTTTTT.

The chain employs TRBV12-3 or TRBV12-4 and TRBJ1-5; D gene ambiguous. This CDR3 comprises 14 residues. V shed 2 bases and J shed 2 bases, with 7 bases lying between them. The DNA of the CDR3 is TGTGCCAGCAGTTTAAACGCCGGCAATCAGCCCCAGCATTTT. Translating gives CASSLNAGNQPQHF.

The chain joins TRBV6-2 or TRBV6-3 to TRBJ2-2, with a possible D match to TRBD2 (5 bases). Trimming took off 10 bases at V and 0 bases at J, with 9 bases between the two ends. The length of the CDR3 is 13 residues. Germline assignment: CDR1 MNHEY and CDR2 SVGEGT. DNA of the CDR3: TGTGCCATCACCGGGACGAACACCGGGGAGCTGTTTTTT. Encoded protein: CAITGTNTGELFF.

The chain recombines TRBV5-1 with TRBJ2-3; D is ambiguous. Trimming shortened V by 4 bases and J by 6 bases, and 9 bases separated the two germline ends. The CDR3 totals 12 residues. The germline CDR1 and CDR2 sequences are SGHRS and YFSETQ. The CDR3 spells CASSTPKDTQYF. CDR3 bases: TGCGCCAGCAGCACCCCGAAGGATACGCAGTATTTT.

This clonotype was counted between two and nine times. This rearrangement joins TRBV28 to TRBJ2-5; D gene uncertain. The CDR3 has 14 residues. Germline assignment: CDR1 MDHEN and CDR2 SYDVKM. The V end was cut by 5 bases, the J end by 2 bases, with 12 bases between. The CDR3 sequence is CASSPSGPQETQYF. Written as DNA, the CDR3 is TGTGCCAGCAGTCCATCGGGCCCTCAAGAGACCCAGTACTTC.

This clonotype was seen only a few times. The rearrangement links TRBV3-1 to TRBJ1-1; unclear D gene. In germline, CDR1 is LGHDT, CDR2 YNNKEL (reference sequence). The germline V and J ends were trimmed by 4 bases and 14 bases, with 23 bases remaining between them. This CDR3 contains 14 residues. The CDR3 sequence is CASSPPGDRIIGFF. CDR3 DNA: TGTGCCAGCAGCCCCCCGGGCGATCGGATTATTGGATTCTTT.

This chain links TRBV20-1 with TRBJ1-5; D unresolved. This CDR3 is built from 12 residues. The germline CDR1 and CDR2 sequences are DFQATT and SNEGSKA (reference sequence). V lost 5 bases and J 4 bases, leaving 9 bases between the germline ends. CDR3 nucleotides: TGCAGTGCTGGGGAGGCTAATCAGCCCCAGCATTTT. As protein: CSAGEANQPQHF.

The chain joins TRBV10-3 to TRBJ1-1; tentative D call: TRBD1 (5 bases). The length of the CDR3 is 13 residues. The germline V and J ends were trimmed by 3 bases and 2 bases, with 7 bases remaining between them. CDR1 ENHRY and CDR2 SYGVKD come from the germline V gene. The CDR3, as DNA: TGTGCCATCAGTGACAGGGTCAACACTGAAGCTTTCTTT. Amino acids: CAISDRVNTEAFF.